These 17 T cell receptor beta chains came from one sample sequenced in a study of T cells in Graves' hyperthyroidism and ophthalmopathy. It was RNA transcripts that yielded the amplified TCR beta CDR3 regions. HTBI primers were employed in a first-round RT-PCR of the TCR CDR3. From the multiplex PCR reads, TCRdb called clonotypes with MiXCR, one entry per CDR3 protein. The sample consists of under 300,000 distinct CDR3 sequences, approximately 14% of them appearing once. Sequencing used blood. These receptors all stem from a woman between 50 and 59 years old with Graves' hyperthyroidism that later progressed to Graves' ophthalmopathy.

The CDR3 DNA is TGTGCCAGCAGCGTAGAGGAGGGGAGATATTCCTACGAGCAGTACTTC. This sequence encodes CASSVEEGRYSYEQYF. V usage is TRBV9 and J usage is TRBJ2-7; D is possibly TRBD2 (6 bases). The CDR3 extends over 16 amino acids. The germline gives CDR1 SGDLS, CDR2 YYNGEE. V was cut by 0 bases and J by 1 base, with 14 bases left in between. The complete variable domain, with remaining parts taken from reference TRBV9 and TRBJ2-7, reads DSGVTQTPKHLITATGQRVTLRCSPRSGDLSVYWYQQSLDQGLQFLIQYYNGEERAKGNILERFSAQQFPDLHSELNLSSLELGDSALYFCASSVEEGRYSYEQYFGPGTRLTVT.

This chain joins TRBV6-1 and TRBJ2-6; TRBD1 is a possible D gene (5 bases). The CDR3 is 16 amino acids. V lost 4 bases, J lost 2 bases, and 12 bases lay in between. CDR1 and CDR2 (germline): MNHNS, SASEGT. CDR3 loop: CASSVGRGPGANVLTF. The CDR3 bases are TGTGCCAGCAGTGTGGGGCGAGGCCCTGGGGCCAACGTCCTGACTTTC.

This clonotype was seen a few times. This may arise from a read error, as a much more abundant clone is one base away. In DNA form, the CDR3 reads TGTGCCAGCAGCGTGACTGGCTCCAGCTCCTACGAGCAGTACTTC. Its translation: CASSVTGSSSYEQYF. The chain couples TRBV7-2 to TRBJ2-7; D not certain. The CDR3 sequence is 15 residues long. Trimming removed 5 bases from V and 0 bases from J, with 14 bases in between. In germline, CDR1 is SGHTA, CDR2 FQGNSA.

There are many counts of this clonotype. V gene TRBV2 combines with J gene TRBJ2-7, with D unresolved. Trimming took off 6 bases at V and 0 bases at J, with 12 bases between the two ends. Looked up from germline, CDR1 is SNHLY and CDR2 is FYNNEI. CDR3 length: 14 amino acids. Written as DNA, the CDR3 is TGTGCCAGCAGAGAATATGTGAGCTCCTACGAGCAGTACTTC. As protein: CASREYVSSYEQYF.

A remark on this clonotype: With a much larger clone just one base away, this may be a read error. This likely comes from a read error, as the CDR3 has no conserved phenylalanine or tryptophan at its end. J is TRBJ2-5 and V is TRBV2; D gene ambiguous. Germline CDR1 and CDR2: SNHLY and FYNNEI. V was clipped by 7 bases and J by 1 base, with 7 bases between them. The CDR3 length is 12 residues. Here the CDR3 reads CASNGPQETQYL. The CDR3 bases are TGTGCCAGCAACGGACCCCAAGAGACCCAGTACCTC.

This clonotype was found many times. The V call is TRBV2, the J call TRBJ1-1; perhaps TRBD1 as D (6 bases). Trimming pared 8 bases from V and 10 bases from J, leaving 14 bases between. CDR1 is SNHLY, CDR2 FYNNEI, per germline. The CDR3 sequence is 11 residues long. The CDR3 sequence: CASPRGGAAFF. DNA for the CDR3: TGTGCCAGCCCCAGGGGAGGAGCAGCTTTCTTT. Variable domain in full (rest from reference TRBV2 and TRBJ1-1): EPEVTQTPSHQVTQMGQEVILRCVPISNHLYFYWYRQILGQKVEFLVSFYNNEISEKSEIFDDQFSVERPDGSNFTLKIRSTKLEDSAMYFCASPRGGAAFFGQGTRLTVV.

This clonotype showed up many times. The CDR3 DNA reads TGTGCCATCAGTGAGTCAGCAGGGATGAACACTGAAGCTTTCTTT. The encoded protein is CAISESAGMNTEAFF. The V call is TRBV10-3, the J call TRBJ1-1; weak D call: TRBD1 (5 bases). The CDR3 has 15 amino acids. CDR1 ENHRY and CDR2 SYGVKD come from the germline V gene. Trimming removed 0 bases from V and 0 bases from J, with 8 bases in between.

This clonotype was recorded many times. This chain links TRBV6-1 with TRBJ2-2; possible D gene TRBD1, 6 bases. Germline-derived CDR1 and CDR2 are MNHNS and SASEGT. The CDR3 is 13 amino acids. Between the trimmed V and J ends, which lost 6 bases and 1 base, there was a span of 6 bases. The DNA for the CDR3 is TGTGCCAGCAGGGACAGGAACACCGGGGAGCTGTTTTTT. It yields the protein CASRDRNTGELFF.

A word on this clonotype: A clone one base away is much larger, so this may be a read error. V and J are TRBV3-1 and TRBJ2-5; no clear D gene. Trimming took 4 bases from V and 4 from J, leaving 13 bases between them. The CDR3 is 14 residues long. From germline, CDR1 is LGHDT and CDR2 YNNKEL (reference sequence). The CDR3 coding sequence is TGTGCCAGCAGCCCGACTCTAGAAACAGAGACCCAGTACTTC. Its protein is CASSPTLETETQYF.

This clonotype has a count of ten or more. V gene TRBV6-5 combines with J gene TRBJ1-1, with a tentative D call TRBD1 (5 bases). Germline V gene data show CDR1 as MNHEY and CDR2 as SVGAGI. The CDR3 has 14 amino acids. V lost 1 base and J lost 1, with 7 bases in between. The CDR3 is CASSYWGKNTEAFF. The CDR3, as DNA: TGTGCCAGCAGTTACTGGGGGAAGAACACTGAAGCTTTCTTT.

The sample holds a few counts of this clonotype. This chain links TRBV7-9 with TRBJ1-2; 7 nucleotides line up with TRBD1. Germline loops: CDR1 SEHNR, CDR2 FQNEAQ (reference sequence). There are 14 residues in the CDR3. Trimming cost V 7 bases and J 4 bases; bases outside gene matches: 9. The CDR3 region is CASNPQGFAYGYTF. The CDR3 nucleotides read TGTGCCAGCAACCCACAGGGGTTCGCCTATGGCTACACCTTC.

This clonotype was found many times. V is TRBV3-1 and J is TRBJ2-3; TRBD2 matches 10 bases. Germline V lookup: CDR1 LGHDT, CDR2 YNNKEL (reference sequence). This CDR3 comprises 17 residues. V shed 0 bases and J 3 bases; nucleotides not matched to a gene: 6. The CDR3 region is CASSQDLGLAVTDTQYF. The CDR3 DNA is TGTGCCAGCAGCCAAGATCTTGGACTAGCGGTTACAGATACGCAGTATTTT.

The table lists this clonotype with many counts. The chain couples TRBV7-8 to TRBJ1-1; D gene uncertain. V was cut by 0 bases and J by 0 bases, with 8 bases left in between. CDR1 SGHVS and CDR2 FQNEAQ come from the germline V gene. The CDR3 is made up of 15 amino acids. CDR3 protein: CASSLAPGMNTEAFF. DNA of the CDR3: TGTGCCAGCAGCTTAGCGCCAGGAATGAACACTGAAGCTTTCTTT.

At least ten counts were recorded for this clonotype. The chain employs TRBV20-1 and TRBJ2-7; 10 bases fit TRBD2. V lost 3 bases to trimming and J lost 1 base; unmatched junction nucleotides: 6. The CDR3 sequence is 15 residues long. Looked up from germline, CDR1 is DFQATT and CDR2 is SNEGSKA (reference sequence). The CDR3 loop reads CSASPGLASSYEQYF. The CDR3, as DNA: TGCAGTGCTAGTCCGGGACTAGCGTCGTCCTACGAGCAGTACTTC.

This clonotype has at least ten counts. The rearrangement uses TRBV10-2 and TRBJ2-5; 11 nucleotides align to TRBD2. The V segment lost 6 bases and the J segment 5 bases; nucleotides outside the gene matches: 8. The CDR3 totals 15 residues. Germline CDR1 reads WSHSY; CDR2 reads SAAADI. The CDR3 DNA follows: TGCGCCAGCAGCACCACTAGCGGGGGTTGGGAGACCCAGTACTTC. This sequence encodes CASSTTSGGWETQYF.

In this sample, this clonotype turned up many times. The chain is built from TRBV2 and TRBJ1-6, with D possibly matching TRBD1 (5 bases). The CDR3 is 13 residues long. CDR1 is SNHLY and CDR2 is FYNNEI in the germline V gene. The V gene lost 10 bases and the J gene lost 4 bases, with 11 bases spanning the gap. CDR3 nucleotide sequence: TGTGCCACCCTGAGGACATATAATTCACCCCTCCACTTT. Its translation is CATLRTYNSPLHF. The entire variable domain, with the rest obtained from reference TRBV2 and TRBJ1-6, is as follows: EPEVTQTPSHQVTQMGQEVILRCVPISNHLYFYWYRQILGQKVEFLVSFYNNEISEKSEIFDDQFSVERPDGSNFTLKIRSTKLEDSAMYFCATLRTYNSPLHFGNGTRLTVT.

For the CDR3, the DNA is TGCAGTGCTAGAGAGACAGGGGCGGCGTGGAGCAATCAGCCCCAGCATTTT. Amino acid sequence: CSARETGAAWSNQPQHF. The chain joins TRBV20-1 to TRBJ1-5; 8 bases are shared with TRBD1. The CDR3 runs 17 residues. Trimming cost V 0 bases and J 1 base; bases outside gene matches: 8. Germline CDR1 and CDR2: DFQATT and SNEGSKA (reference sequence).